This T cell receptor (beta chain) emerged from a study of cytomegalovirus exposure and HLA in healthy donors. At the level of the study: Of the donors genotyped, some 400 in all, about 80% fell in the Caucasian-associated ancestry cluster. Notes on the study in general: Across donors, most TCRs were seen rarely, yet some public ones were widespread. In a later analysis, donors in an Asian-associated ancestry cluster reportedly had fewer N-insertions in productive TCRs than the cohort mean.

Comment on this clone: The antigen remains undetermined.

A multiplex PCR was run with 60 Vbeta primers and 13 Jbeta primers. Sequenced by immunoSEQ multiplex PCR; TCRdb stores in-frame clones only, minus some. Among about 140,000 clones listed, over 60% were seen once. Germline V CDR1 and CDR2: MNHNS, SASEGT. The CDR3 spans 16 residues. V lost 4 bases, J lost 7 bases, and 13 bases stayed unmatched. The sample comprised PBMCs. This TCR derives from a male donor in good health and CMV-seropositive. This sequence joins TRBV6-1 and TRBJ2-1; 7 bases line up with TRBD2. CDR3 sequence reads: CASSAWTRPLINEQFF. For the CDR3, the DNA is TGTGCCAGCAGTGCCTGGACTAGGCCTTTAATTAATGAGCAGTTCTTC.